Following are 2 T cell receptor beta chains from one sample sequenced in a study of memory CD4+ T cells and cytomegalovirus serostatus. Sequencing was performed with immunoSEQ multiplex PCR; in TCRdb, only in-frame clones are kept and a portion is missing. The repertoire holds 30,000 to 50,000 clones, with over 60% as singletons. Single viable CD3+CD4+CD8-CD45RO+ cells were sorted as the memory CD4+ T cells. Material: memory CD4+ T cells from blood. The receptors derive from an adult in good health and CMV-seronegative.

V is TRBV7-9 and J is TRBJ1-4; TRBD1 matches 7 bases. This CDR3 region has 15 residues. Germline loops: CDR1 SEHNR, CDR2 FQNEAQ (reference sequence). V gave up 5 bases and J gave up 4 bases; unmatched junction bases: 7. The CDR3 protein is CASSIRTGLNEKLFF. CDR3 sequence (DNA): TGTGCCAGCAGCATCCGGACAGGCCTTAATGAAAAACTGTTTTTT. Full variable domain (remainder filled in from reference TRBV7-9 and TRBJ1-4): DTGVSQNPRHKITKRGQNVTFRCDPISEHNRLYWYRQTLGQGPEFLTYFQNEAQLEKSRLLSDRFSAERPKGSFSTLEIQRTEQGDSAMYLCASSIRTGLNEKLFFGSGTQLSVL.

The CDR3 DNA is TGTGCCAGCAGCTTGCGGCGGAATCAGGGACCCGAAGCTTTCTTT. Amino acids: CASSLRRNQGPEAFF. The rearrangement joins TRBV5-6 to TRBJ1-1; tentative D call: TRBD1 (5 bases). Germline values: CDR1 SGHDT, CDR2 YYEEEE. CDR3 size: 15 residues. Trimming shortened V by 1 base and J by 8 bases, and 18 bases separated the two germline ends.